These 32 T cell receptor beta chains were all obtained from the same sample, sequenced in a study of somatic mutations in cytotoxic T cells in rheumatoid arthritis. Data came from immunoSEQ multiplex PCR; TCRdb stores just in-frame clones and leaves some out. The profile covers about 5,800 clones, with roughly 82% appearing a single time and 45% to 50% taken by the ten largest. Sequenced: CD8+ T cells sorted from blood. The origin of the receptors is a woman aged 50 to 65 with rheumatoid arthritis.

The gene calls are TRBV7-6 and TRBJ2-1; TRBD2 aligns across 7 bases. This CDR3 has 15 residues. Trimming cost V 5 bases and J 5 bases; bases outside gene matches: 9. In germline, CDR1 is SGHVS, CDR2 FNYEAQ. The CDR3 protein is CASSLGDGRNNEQFF. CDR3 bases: TGTGCCAGCAGCCTAGGGGACGGGAGGAACAATGAGCAGTTCTTC.

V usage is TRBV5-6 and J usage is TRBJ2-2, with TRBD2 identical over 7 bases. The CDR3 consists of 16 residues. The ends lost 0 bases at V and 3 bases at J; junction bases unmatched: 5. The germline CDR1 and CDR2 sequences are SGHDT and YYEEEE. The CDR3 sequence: CASSLGTRSYTGELFF. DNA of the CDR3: TGTGCCAGCAGCTTGGGGACTAGAAGTTACACCGGGGAGCTGTTTTTT.

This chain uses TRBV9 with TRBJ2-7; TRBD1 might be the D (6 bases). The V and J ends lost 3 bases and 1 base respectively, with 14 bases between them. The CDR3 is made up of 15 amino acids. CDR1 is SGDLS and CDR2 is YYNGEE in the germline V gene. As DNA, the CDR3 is TGTGCCAGCAGCGCCCAGGACAGTCTGTCCTACGAGCAGTACTTC. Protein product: CASSAQDSLSYEQYF.

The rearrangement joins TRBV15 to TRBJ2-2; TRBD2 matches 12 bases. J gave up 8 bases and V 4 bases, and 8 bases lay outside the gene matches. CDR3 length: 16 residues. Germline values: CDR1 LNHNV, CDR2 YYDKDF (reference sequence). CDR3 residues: CATSMIRTSGAGELFF. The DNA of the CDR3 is TGTGCCACCAGCATGATACGGACTAGCGGGGCTGGGGAGCTGTTTTTT. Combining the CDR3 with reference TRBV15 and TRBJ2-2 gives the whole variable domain DAMVIQNPRYQVTQFGKPVTLSCSQTLNHNVMYWYQQKSSQAPKLLFHYYDKDFNNEADTPDNFQSRRPNTSFCFLDIRSPGLGDTAMYLCATSMIRTSGAGELFFGEGSRLTVL.

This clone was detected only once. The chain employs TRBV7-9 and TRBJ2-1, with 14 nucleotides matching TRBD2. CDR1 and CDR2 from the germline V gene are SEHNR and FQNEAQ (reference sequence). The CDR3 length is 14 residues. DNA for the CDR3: TGTGCAGGACTAGCGGGAGGTCCGTACAATGAGCAGTTCTTC. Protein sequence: CAGLAGGPYNEQFF.

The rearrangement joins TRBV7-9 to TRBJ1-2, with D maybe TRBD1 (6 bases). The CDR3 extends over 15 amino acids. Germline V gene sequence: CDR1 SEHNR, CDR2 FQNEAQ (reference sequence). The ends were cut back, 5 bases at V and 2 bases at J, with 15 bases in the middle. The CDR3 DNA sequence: TGTGCCAGCAGCCGAGGCCAAACAGGGAACTATGGCTACACCTTC. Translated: CASSRGQTGNYGYTF.

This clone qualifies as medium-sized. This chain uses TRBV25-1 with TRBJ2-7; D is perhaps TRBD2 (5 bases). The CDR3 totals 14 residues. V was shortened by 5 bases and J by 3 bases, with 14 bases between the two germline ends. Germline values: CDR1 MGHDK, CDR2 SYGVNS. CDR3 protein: CASSQDGNDYEQYF. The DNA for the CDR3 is TGTGCCAGCAGTCAGGACGGGAATGACTACGAGCAGTACTTC.

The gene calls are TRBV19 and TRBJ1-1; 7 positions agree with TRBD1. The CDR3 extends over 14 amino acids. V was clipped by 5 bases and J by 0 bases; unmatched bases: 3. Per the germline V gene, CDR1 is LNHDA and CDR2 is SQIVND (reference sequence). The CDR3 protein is CASSLGQLNTEAFF. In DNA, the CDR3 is TGTGCCAGTAGTCTGGGACAGCTGAACACTGAAGCTTTCTTT. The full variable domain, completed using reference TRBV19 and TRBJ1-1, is DGGITQSPKYLFRKEGQNVTLSCEQNLNHDAMYWYRQDPGQGLRLIYYSQIVNDFQKGDIAEGYSVSREKKESFPLTVTSAQKNPTAFYLCASSLGQLNTEAFFGQGTRLTVV.

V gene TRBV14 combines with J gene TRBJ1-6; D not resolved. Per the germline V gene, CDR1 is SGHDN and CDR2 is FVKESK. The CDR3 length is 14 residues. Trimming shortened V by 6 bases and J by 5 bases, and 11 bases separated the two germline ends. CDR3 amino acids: CASRLGADNSPLHF. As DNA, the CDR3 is TGTGCCAGCAGACTGGGTGCGGATAATTCACCCCTCCACTTT.

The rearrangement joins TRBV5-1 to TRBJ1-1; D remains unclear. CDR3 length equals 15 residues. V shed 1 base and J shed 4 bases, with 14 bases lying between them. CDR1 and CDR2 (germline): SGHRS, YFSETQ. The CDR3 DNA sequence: TGCGCCAGCAGCTTGTCAGCGGGCGCGGGCACTGAAGCTTTCTTT. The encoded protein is CASSLSAGAGTEAFF.

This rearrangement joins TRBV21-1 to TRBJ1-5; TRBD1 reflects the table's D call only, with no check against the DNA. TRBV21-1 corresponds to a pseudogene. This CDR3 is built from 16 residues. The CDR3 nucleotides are TGTGCCAGCAGCAAAGACTTCGGACAGAGCAATCAGCCCCAGCATTTT. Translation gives CASSKDFGQSNQPQHF.

The CDR3 region is CASSVHRAGSYNEQFF. In DNA form, the CDR3 reads TGTGCCAGCAGCGTTCACCGAGCGGGCTCCTACAATGAGCAGTTCTTC. This chain uses TRBV7-9 with TRBJ2-1; tentative D call: TRBD2 (6 bases). V gave up 5 bases and J gave up 0 bases, with 14 bases separating them. The CDR3 sequence is 16 residues long. Germline V gene sequence: CDR1 SEHNR, CDR2 FQNEAQ (reference sequence).

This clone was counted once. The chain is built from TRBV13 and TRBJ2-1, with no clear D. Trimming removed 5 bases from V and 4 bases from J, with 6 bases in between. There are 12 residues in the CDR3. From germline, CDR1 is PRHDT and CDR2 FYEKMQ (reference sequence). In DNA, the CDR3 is TGTGCCAGCAGCGCCGGGTACAATGAGCAGTTCTTC. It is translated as CASSAGYNEQFF. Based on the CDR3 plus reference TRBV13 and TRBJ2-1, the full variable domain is AAGVIQSPRHLIKEKRETATLKCYPIPRHDTVYWYQQGPGQDPQFLISFYEKMQSDKGSIPDRFSAQQFSDYHSELNMSSLELGDSALYFCASSAGYNEQFFGPGTRLTVL.

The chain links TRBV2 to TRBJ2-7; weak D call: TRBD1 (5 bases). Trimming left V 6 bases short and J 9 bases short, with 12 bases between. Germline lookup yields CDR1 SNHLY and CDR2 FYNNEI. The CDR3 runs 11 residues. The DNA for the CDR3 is TGTGCCAGCAGCAGGGTGTCCGGGCAGTACTTC. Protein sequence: CASSRVSGQYF.

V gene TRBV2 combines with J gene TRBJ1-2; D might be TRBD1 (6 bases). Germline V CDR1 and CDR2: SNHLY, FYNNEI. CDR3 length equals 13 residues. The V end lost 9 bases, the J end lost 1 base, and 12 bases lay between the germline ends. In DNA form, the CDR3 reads TGTGCCAGAGGACAGTCGGTTAACTATGGCTACACCTTC. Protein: CARGQSVNYGYTF.

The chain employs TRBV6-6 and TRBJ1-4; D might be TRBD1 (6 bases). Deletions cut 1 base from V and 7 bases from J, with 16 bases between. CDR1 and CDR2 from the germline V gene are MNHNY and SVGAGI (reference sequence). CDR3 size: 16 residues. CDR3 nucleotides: TGTGCCAGCAGTTACTTAGGGGAGGGGGAGGGTGAAAAACTGTTTTTT. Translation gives CASSYLGEGEGEKLFF.

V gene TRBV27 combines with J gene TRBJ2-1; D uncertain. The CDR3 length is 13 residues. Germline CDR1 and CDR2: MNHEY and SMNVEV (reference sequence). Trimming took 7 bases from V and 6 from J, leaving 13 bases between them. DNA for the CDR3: TGTGCCAGCACCCTACGCACGGGCAATGAGCAGTTCTTC. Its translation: CASTLRTGNEQFF.

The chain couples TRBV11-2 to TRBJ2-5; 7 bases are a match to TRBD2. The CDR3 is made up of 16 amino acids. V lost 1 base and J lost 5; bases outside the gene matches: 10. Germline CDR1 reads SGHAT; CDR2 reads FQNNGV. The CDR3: CASSLVVGGSGETQYF. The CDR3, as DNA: TGTGCCAGCAGCTTAGTGGTGGGGGGGAGCGGTGAGACCCAGTACTTC.

As DNA, the CDR3 is TGTGCCAGCACAACTAGCGGCGGGGAGCTGTTTTTT. It is translated as CASTTSGGELFF. The chain combines TRBV6-1 with TRBJ2-2; 8 positions match TRBD2. The germline V gene encodes CDR1 MNHNS and CDR2 SASEGT. Trimming removed 7 bases from V and 7 bases from J; junction bases left unmatched: 2. This CDR3 contains 12 residues.

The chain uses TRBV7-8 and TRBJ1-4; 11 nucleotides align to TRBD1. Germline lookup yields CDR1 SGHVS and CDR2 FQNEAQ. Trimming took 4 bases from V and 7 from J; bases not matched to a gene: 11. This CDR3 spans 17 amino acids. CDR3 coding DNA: TGTGCCAGCAGCTGGGGGACAGGGGGAGGTTTGCTTGAAAAACTGTTTTTT. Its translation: CASSWGTGGGLLEKLFF.

CDR3 residues: CASSQGEGSGQPQHF. As DNA, the CDR3 is TGCGCCAGCAGCCAAGGGGAGGGTAGCGGACAGCCCCAGCATTTT. This chain connects TRBV4-1 to TRBJ1-5; no reliable D call. Looked up from germline, CDR1 is MGHRA and CDR2 is YSYEKL. The length of the CDR3 is 15 residues. Trimming took off 1 base at V and 7 bases at J, with 14 bases between the two ends.

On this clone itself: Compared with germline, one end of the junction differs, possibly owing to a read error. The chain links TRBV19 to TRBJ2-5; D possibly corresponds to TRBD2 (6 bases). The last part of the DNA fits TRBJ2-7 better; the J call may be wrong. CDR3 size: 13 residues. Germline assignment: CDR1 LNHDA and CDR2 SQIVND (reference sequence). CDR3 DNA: TGTGCCAGTAGTATAGGGGACTCCTCCGAGCAGTACTTC. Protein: CASSIGDSSEQYF.

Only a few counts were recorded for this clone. The DNA of the CDR3 is TGTGCCAGCAGCCTAAATACAGGGGACACCGGGGAGCTGTTTTTT. Encoded protein: CASSLNTGDTGELFF. The V gene is TRBV11-2, the J gene TRBJ2-2; TRBD1 matches 7 bases. Germline V gene data show CDR1 as SGHAT and CDR2 as FQNNGV. The ends lost 5 bases at V and 3 bases at J; junction bases unmatched: 6. The CDR3 is 15 amino acids.

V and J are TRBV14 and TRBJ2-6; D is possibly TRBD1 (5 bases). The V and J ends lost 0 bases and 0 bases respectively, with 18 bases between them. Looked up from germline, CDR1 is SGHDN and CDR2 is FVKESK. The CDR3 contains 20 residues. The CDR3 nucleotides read TGTGCCAGCAGCCAAGATGTCACCGTGGCAGGGATCTCTGGGGCCAACGTCCTGACTTTC. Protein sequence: CASSQDVTVAGISGANVLTF.

The CDR3 DNA reads as TGTGCCAGCTCACCACCAGGGGGCGGCTACGAGCAGTACTTC. It specifies CASSPPGGGYEQYF. This chain uses TRBV18 with TRBJ2-7; 7 nucleotides match TRBD1. Germline V lookup: CDR1 KGHSH, CDR2 LQKENI. V lost 0 bases and J lost 3; bases outside the gene matches: 2. The CDR3 runs 14 residues.

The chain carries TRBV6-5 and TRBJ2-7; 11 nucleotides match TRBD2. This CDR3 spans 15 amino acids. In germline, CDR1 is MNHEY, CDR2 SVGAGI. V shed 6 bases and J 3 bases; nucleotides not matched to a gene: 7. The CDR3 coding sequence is TGTGCCAGCAGCTCTAGCGGGGGGACGAGCTACGAGCAGTACTTC. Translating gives CASSSSGGTSYEQYF.

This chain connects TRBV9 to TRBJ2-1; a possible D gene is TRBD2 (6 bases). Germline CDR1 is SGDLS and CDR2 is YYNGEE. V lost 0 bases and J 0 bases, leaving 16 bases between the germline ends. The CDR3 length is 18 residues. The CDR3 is CASSVAKGDSSSYNEQFF. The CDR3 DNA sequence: TGTGCCAGCAGCGTAGCTAAAGGGGACTCGAGCTCCTACAATGAGCAGTTCTTC.

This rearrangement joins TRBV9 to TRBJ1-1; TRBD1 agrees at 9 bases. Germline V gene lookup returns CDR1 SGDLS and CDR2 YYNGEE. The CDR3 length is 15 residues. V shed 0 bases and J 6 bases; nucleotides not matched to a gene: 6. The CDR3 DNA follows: TGTGCCAGCAGCGTAGTGGGACAGGGATTCCCTGAAGCTTTCTTT. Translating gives CASSVVGQGFPEAFF.

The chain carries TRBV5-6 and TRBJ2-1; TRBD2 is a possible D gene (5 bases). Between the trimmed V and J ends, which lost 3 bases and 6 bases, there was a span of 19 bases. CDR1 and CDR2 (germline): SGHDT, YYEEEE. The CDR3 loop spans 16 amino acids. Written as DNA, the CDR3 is TGTGCCAGCAGCTCCCTAAGGGAGCCGGCCCTCAATGAGCAGTTCTTC. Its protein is CASSSLREPALNEQFF. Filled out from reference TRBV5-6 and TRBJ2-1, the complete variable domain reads DAGVTQSPTHLIKTRGQQVTLRCSPKSGHDTVSWYQQALGQGPQFIFQYYEEEERQRGNFPDRFSGHQFPNYSSELNVNALLLGDSALYLCASSSLREPALNEQFFGPGTRLTVL.

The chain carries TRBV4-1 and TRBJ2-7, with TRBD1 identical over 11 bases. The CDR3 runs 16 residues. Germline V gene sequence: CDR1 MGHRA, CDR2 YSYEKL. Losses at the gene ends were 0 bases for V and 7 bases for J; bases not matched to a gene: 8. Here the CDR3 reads CASSQEVGQGAREQYF. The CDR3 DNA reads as TGCGCCAGCAGCCAAGAAGTAGGACAGGGGGCCCGGGAGCAGTACTTC.

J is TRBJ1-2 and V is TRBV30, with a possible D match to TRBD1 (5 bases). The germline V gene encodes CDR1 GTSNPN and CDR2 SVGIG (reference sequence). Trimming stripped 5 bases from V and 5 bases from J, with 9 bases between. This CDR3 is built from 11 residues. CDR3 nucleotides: TGTGCCTGGCATCAGGGTTATGGCTACACCTTC. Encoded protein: CAWHQGYGYTF.

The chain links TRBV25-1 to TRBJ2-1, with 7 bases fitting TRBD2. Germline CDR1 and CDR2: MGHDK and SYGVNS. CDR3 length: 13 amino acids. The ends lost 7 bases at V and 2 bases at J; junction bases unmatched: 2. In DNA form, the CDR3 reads TGTGCCAGCACCGCGGGGGCCTACAATGAGCAGTTCTTC. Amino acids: CASTAGAYNEQFF.